Listed below are T cell receptor beta chains from one sample, sequenced in a study of cytomegalovirus exposure and HLA in healthy donors. Assay used: immunoSEQ multiplex PCR; TCRdb lists only in-frame clones, some missing. The sample has about 170,000 clones, about 87% seen once; the top ten hold 1.4%. Sequencing was performed on PBMCs. All receptors derive from a woman aged 30 to 39 in good health and CMV-seronegative. Each CDR3 is given with its conserved first and last residue. A D gene is named only where the DNA matches it firmly. Size is stated for part of the rows, as once, few or many counts, or as a class when the clone is expanded.

j_gene: TRBJ2-1
abundance: NA
v_gene: TRBV11-2
d_gene: NA
CDR3nt: TGTGCCAGCAGCGCCTACAGCGAGCAGTTCTTC
CDR3aa: CASSAYSEQFF

j_gene: TRBJ2-7
abundance: NA
v_gene: TRBV5-1
d_gene: TRBD1
CDR3nt: TGCGCCAGCAGCAGGGGACAGACCTACGAGCAGTACTTC
CDR3aa: CASSRGQTYEQYF

j_gene: TRBJ2-3
abundance: NA
v_gene: TRBV15
d_gene: NA
CDR3nt: TGTGCCACCAGCAGGAGAGACACGACAGATACGCAGTATTTT
CDR3aa: CATSRRDTTDTQYF

j_gene: TRBJ1-2
abundance: NA
v_gene: TRBV18
d_gene: NA
CDR3nt: TGTGCCAGCTCACCACAAGGGGTGGAGGGCTATGGCTACACCTTC
CDR3aa: CASSPQGVEGYGYTF

j_gene: TRBJ1-5
abundance: NA
v_gene: TRBV19
d_gene: NA
CDR3nt: TGTGCCACCCAAAGAGTGGAGAGCAATCAGCCCCAGCATTTT
CDR3aa: CATQRVESNQPQHF

j_gene: TRBJ2-1
abundance: NA
v_gene: TRBV7-2
d_gene: NA
CDR3nt: TGTGCCAGCCAAAGCGGCAGGTACAATGAGCAGTTCTTC
CDR3aa: CASQSGRYNEQFF

j_gene: TRBJ2-5
abundance: NA
v_gene: TRBV9
d_gene: TRBD2
CDR3nt: TGTGCCAGCAGCGTAATGTCTAGCGGGGAGGGGACCCAGTACTTC
CDR3aa: CASSVMSSGEGTQYF

j_gene: TRBJ1-4
abundance: few
v_gene: TRBV15
d_gene: NA
CDR3nt: TGTGCCACCAGCAGAGACGACAGCTCGAGTGAAAAACTGTTTTTT
CDR3aa: CATSRDDSSSEKLFF

j_gene: TRBJ2-2
abundance: NA
v_gene: TRBV2
d_gene: NA
CDR3nt: TGTGCCAGCAGTGCTTCGAACACCGGGGAGCTGTTTTTT
CDR3aa: CASSASNTGELFF

j_gene: TRBJ1-5
abundance: NA
v_gene: TRBV19
d_gene: NA
CDR3nt: TGTGCCAGTACTCCCGGGGGGGTTTGGGAACAGCCCCAGCATTTT
CDR3aa: CASTPGGVWEQPQHF

j_gene: TRBJ2-3
abundance: once
v_gene: TRBV29-1
d_gene: NA
CDR3nt: TGCGGGGGGGACATCACAGATACGCAGTATTTT
CDR3aa: CGGDITDTQYF

j_gene: TRBJ1-6
abundance: NA
v_gene: TRBV15
d_gene: NA
CDR3nt: TGTGCCACCAGCAGACTTACACAGAATAATTCACCCCTCCACTTT
CDR3aa: CATSRLTQNNSPLHF

j_gene: TRBJ1-5
abundance: NA
v_gene: TRBV6-5
d_gene: NA
CDR3nt: TGTCTCCATGCCGGGACTGCAAGCAATCAGCCCCAGCATTTT
CDR3aa: CLHAGTASNQPQHF

j_gene: TRBJ2-7
abundance: NA
v_gene: TRBV9
d_gene: TRBD2
CDR3nt: TGTGCCAGCAGCGACGGGGGAGGACTAGGACCCTCCTACGAGCAGTACTTC
CDR3aa: CASSDGGGLGPSYEQYF

j_gene: TRBJ2-7
abundance: NA
v_gene: TRBV4-2
d_gene: NA
CDR3nt: TGTGCCAGCAGCCAAGGTTTTTCCAACGAGCAGTACTTC
CDR3aa: CASSQGFSNEQYF

j_gene: TRBJ2-7
abundance: NA
v_gene: TRBV12-5
d_gene: TRBD1
CDR3nt: TGTGCTAGTGGGGGACAGGAGGGACTGTACGAGCAGTACTTC
CDR3aa: CASGGQEGLYEQYF

j_gene: TRBJ1-5
abundance: few
v_gene: TRBV30
d_gene: NA
CDR3nt: TGTGCCTGTAAAACCGGAGGGTGGCAGCATTTT
CDR3aa: CACKTGGWQHF

j_gene: TRBJ1-2
abundance: many
v_gene: TRBV4-2
d_gene: NA
CDR3nt: TGTGCCAGCAGCCAAGAGGGCGGGGGGCGCGGCTACACCTTC
CDR3aa: CASSQEGGGRGYTF

j_gene: TRBJ1-2
abundance: few
v_gene: TRBV28
d_gene: TRBD1
CDR3nt: TGTGCCAGCAGTCCACAGGGGGCGACTCGCTATGGCTACACCTTC
CDR3aa: CASSPQGATRYGYTF

j_gene: TRBJ2-5
abundance: NA
v_gene: TRBV2
d_gene: NA
CDR3nt: TGTGCCAGCAGCTCAGACCGGGACCTCGGGGGAGAGACCCAGTACTTC
CDR3aa: CASSSDRDLGGETQYF

j_gene: TRBJ2-2
abundance: few
v_gene: TRBV5-1
d_gene: NA
CDR3nt: TGCGCCAGCAGCTTAGTACAGGGCACCGGGGAGCTGTTTTTT
CDR3aa: CASSLVQGTGELFF

j_gene: TRBJ2-1
abundance: NA
v_gene: TRBV2
d_gene: TRBD2
CDR3nt: TGTGCCAGCGCCCGGGGGGGCGACAATGAGCAGTTCTTC
CDR3aa: CASARGGDNEQFF

j_gene: TRBJ1-1
abundance: NA
v_gene: TRBV4-2
d_gene: NA
CDR3nt: TGTGCCAGCAGCCACCTCGGAGGAAGGCACACTGAAGCTTTCTTT
CDR3aa: CASSHLGGRHTEAFF

j_gene: TRBJ1-1
abundance: NA
v_gene: TRBV5-1
d_gene: NA
CDR3nt: TGCGCCAGCAGCTTGGTCAACGGGGGAGGCACTGAAGCTTTCTTT
CDR3aa: CASSLVNGGGTEAFF

j_gene: TRBJ2-7
abundance: NA
v_gene: TRBV7-2
d_gene: TRBD1
CDR3nt: TGTGCCAGCAGAGGACAGGGGGCCTACGAGCAGTACTTC
CDR3aa: CASRGQGAYEQYF

j_gene: TRBJ1-4
abundance: NA
v_gene: TRBV2
d_gene: NA
CDR3nt: TGTGCCAGCAGTGAATTAACGGGGATTGAACTGTTTTTT
CDR3aa: CASSELTGIELFF

j_gene: TRBJ2-7
abundance: NA
v_gene: TRBV5-1
d_gene: TRBD1
CDR3nt: TGCGCCAGCAGCCGTCCGGGACAGTTCTACGAGCAGTACTTC
CDR3aa: CASSRPGQFYEQYF

j_gene: TRBJ2-7
abundance: once
v_gene: TRBV5-4
d_gene: NA
CDR3nt: TGTGCCAGCAGCTTTAGTGGGGGCGGGTACGAGCAGTACTTC
CDR3aa: CASSFSGGGYEQYF

j_gene: TRBJ1-2
abundance: NA
v_gene: TRBV2
d_gene: TRBD1
CDR3nt: TGTGCCAGCAGGGACGACCGGGACAGGGATCCCTATGGCTACACCTTC
CDR3aa: CASRDDRDRDPYGYTF

j_gene: TRBJ2-2
abundance: NA
v_gene: TRBV15
d_gene: NA
CDR3nt: TGTGCCACCAGCAGCGGTCCCACGAACACCGGGGAGCTGTTTTTT
CDR3aa: CATSSGPTNTGELFF

j_gene: TRBJ1-1
abundance: NA
v_gene: TRBV7-6
d_gene: NA
CDR3nt: TGTGCCAGCAGCTTAGGACTAAAAAACACTGAAGCTTTCTTT
CDR3aa: CASSLGLKNTEAFF

j_gene: TRBJ2-7
abundance: NA
v_gene: TRBV5-1
d_gene: NA
CDR3nt: TGCGCCAGCAGCTTGGAACAGGGCGGAATCTACGAGCAGTACTTC
CDR3aa: CASSLEQGGIYEQYF

j_gene: TRBJ1-4
abundance: NA
v_gene: TRBV4-1
d_gene: TRBD1
CDR3nt: TGCGCCAGCAGCCAAGCCAGGGGGCGCATTGAAAAACTGTTTTTT
CDR3aa: CASSQARGRIEKLFF

j_gene: TRBJ2-5
abundance: NA
v_gene: TRBV5-1
d_gene: TRBD2
CDR3nt: TGCGCCAGCAGCACTGGACTAGCGGGGGGCTTAGAGACCCAGTACTTC
CDR3aa: CASSTGLAGGLETQYF

j_gene: TRBJ1-2
abundance: NA
v_gene: TRBV7-2
d_gene: TRBD1
CDR3nt: TGTGCCAGCAGCTTAGGGGGACAGGGGGTGGGCTATGGCTACACCTTC
CDR3aa: CASSLGGQGVGYGYTF

j_gene: TRBJ2-7
abundance: NA
v_gene: TRBV19
d_gene: NA
CDR3nt: TGTGCCAGTAGTACCGGCCGCAGGCCGTACGAGCAGTACTTC
CDR3aa: CASSTGRRPYEQYF

j_gene: TRBJ2-7
abundance: few
v_gene: TRBV7-6
d_gene: TRBD1
CDR3nt: TGTGCCAGCAGCTTACAAGGGACAGGTTCCTACGAGCAGTACTTC
CDR3aa: CASSLQGTGSYEQYF

j_gene: TRBJ1-2
abundance: NA
v_gene: TRBV27
d_gene: NA
CDR3nt: TGTGCCAGCAGGGCAGAGGGGAGGTATGGCTACACCTTC
CDR3aa: CASRAEGRYGYTF

j_gene: TRBJ2-7
abundance: NA
v_gene: TRBV5-6
d_gene: NA
CDR3nt: TGTGCCAGCAGCTCAGGGTTATACGAGCAGTACTTC
CDR3aa: CASSSGLYEQYF

j_gene: TRBJ2-3
abundance: NA
v_gene: TRBV7-2
d_gene: TRBD2
CDR3nt: TGTGCCAGCAGCTTACGGCGGGGGAGCACAGATACGCAGTATTTT
CDR3aa: CASSLRRGSTDTQYF

j_gene: TRBJ1-2
abundance: NA
v_gene: TRBV21-1
d_gene: NA
CDR3nt: TGTGCCAGCAGCAAAGAGACTCCCCGACAGGGACTGATCTATGGCTACACCTTC
CDR3aa: CASSKETPRQGLIYGYTF

j_gene: TRBJ1-2
abundance: few
v_gene: TRBV29-1
d_gene: NA
CDR3nt: TGCAGCGTTGAGGGCTCGGTCTATGGCTACACCTTC
CDR3aa: CSVEGSVYGYTF

j_gene: TRBJ2-5
abundance: NA
v_gene: TRBV28
d_gene: TRBD1
CDR3nt: TGTGCCAGCAGGTCAGGGGGCTTCGAGCTTGCGAAAGAGACCCAGTACTTC
CDR3aa: CASRSGGFELAKETQYF

j_gene: TRBJ1-1
abundance: NA
v_gene: TRBV13
d_gene: TRBD1
CDR3nt: TGTGCCAGCAGCTTTGGACAGGGAAACACTGAAGCTTTCTTT
CDR3aa: CASSFGQGNTEAFF